These T cell receptor beta chains were read from a single sample in a study of cytomegalovirus exposure and HLA in healthy donors. TCRdb keeps only in-frame clones here, not all; method: immunoSEQ multiplex PCR. The data show under 200,000 clones, around 84% seen once. Material: PBMCs. Every receptor here comes from a man younger than 35 in good health and CMV-seronegative. The CDR3 runs from the conserved cysteine through the conserved F or W. Each record gives: CDR3 DNA, CDR3 protein, D gene, clone size, J gene, V gene. D genes are given only for firm matches. Only some rows state a clone size, as once, few, many or a class for expanded clones.

DNA: TGTGCCAGCAGTGTAGGGAGGGTTGCGGGGAACACCGGGGAGCTGTTTTTT
CDR3: CASSVGRVAGNTGELFF
D: TRBD2
size: NA
J: TRBJ2-2
V: TRBV6-1

DNA: TGTGCCAGCTCACCACCGGCTAGCGGGAGGACATTCTCCTACAATGAGCAGTTCTTC
CDR3: CASSPPASGRTFSYNEQFF
D: TRBD2
size: few
J: TRBJ2-1
V: TRBV18

DNA: TGTGCCAGCGGGGCGCTAGCGGAGACCCAGTACTTC
CDR3: CASGALAETQYF
D: NA
size: NA
J: TRBJ2-5
V: TRBV6-6

DNA: TGTGCCAGCAGCTCAAGACTAGCGGGAGATGAGCAGTTCTTC
CDR3: CASSSRLAGDEQFF
D: TRBD2
size: NA
J: TRBJ2-1
V: TRBV7-2

DNA: TGTGCCAGCAGCCACCGACAGGGCACAGGCACAGATACGCAGTATTTT
CDR3: CASSHRQGTGTDTQYF
D: TRBD1
size: NA
J: TRBJ2-3
V: TRBV28

DNA: TGTGCCAGCAGTCGGGACTTAAACGCAGATACGCAGTATTTT
CDR3: CASSRDLNADTQYF
D: NA
size: NA
J: TRBJ2-3
V: TRBV28

DNA: TGTGCCAGCAGTTACTCCGGGTCCTTCACCGGAAACACCATATATTTT
CDR3: CASSYSGSFTGNTIYF
D: NA
size: NA
J: TRBJ1-3
V: TRBV6-5

DNA: TGTGCCAGCAGTTTGACAGGGCGCGACTATGGCTACACCTTC
CDR3: CASSLTGRDYGYTF
D: TRBD1
size: once
J: TRBJ1-2
V: TRBV11-2

DNA: TGTGCCACCGCACTGGCAGGGGTGGATCAGCCCCAGCATTTT
CDR3: CATALAGVDQPQHF
D: NA
size: NA
J: TRBJ1-5
V: TRBV15

DNA: TGTGCCAGTAGTTCCCCCGACAGGGGACATGAGCAGTTCTTC
CDR3: CASSSPDRGHEQFF
D: TRBD1
size: NA
J: TRBJ2-1
V: TRBV19

DNA: TGTGCCAGCTCACCTGGACTAGCGGGAGTAGGCGAGACCCAGTACTTC
CDR3: CASSPGLAGVGETQYF
D: TRBD2
size: NA
J: TRBJ2-5
V: TRBV18

DNA: TGTGCCAGCAGTTTTACGGAACAGGGGTTGATCCAAGAGACCCAGTACTTC
CDR3: CASSFTEQGLIQETQYF
D: TRBD1
size: once
J: TRBJ2-5
V: TRBV28

DNA: TGTGCCAGCAGCCGGACAGCTATCTACGAGCAGTACTTC
CDR3: CASSRTAIYEQYF
D: NA
size: NA
J: TRBJ2-7
V: TRBV7-8

DNA: TGTGCCAGCAGTTATGGACAGGGGAACACTGAAGCTTTCTTT
CDR3: CASSYGQGNTEAFF
D: TRBD1
size: few
J: TRBJ1-1
V: TRBV6-5

DNA: TGTGCCAGCAGCCGTCAGCGGGGATTGACTGAAGCTTTCTTT
CDR3: CASSRQRGLTEAFF
D: NA
size: NA
J: TRBJ1-1
V: TRBV7-8

DNA: TGTGCCAGCAGTGAAACTCCCCTGTTTGGCAATCAGCCCCAGCATTTT
CDR3: CASSETPLFGNQPQHF
D: NA
size: NA
J: TRBJ1-5
V: TRBV6-1

DNA: TGTGCCAGCACAACTGGGACTAGCGGGAGTATCCACGAGCAGTACTTC
CDR3: CASTTGTSGSIHEQYF
D: TRBD2
size: NA
J: TRBJ2-7
V: TRBV27